Listed here are 30 T cell receptor beta chains from one sample, sequenced in a study of shared clonotypes between healthy human individuals. TCRdb's table, derived via immunoSEQ multiplex PCR, lists solely in-frame clones and lacks some. In the table there are under 1,100,000 clones, around 74% of which are singletons. What was sequenced was memory CD4+ T cells sorted from blood. Noted subset: CD45RA-negative fraction. These receptors originate from a man younger than 35 in good health.

This clone was recorded once. This chain uses TRBV18 with TRBJ2-7; 8 bases are shared with TRBD1. The CDR3 is made up of 13 amino acids. Germline assignment: CDR1 KGHSH and CDR2 LQKENI. Trimming cost V 6 bases and J 6 bases; bases outside gene matches: 7. The CDR3 loop reads CASSRGQGGEQYF. As DNA, the CDR3 is TGTGCCAGCTCCCGCGGACAGGGAGGCGAGCAGTACTTC.

The genes are TRBV18 and TRBJ1-2; D remains unclear. V shed 3 bases and J shed 6 bases, with 14 bases lying between them. The germline CDR1 and CDR2 sequences are KGHSH and LQKENI. CDR3 length: 14 residues. The CDR3: CASSPLGEGNGYTF. The DNA of the CDR3 is TGTGCCAGCTCACCCCTTGGGGAAGGGAATGGCTACACCTTC.

Comment on this clone: The identical CDR3 is also encoded by other nucleotide sequences in the sample. This chain joins TRBV7-2 and TRBJ2-3, with 7 bases matching TRBD2. The CDR3 is made up of 15 amino acids. Trimming took 5 bases from V and 4 from J; bases not matched to a gene: 9. Germline-derived CDR1 and CDR2 are SGHTA and FQGNSA. The CDR3 reads CASSLGGSSSDTQYF. The DNA of the CDR3 is TGTGCCAGCAGCCTCGGCGGGAGTTCCTCAGATACGCAGTATTTT.

This clone was observed a few times. The rearrangement links TRBV27 to TRBJ1-1; tentative D call: TRBD1 (6 bases). This CDR3 contains 14 residues. Germline V gives CDR1 MNHEY, CDR2 SMNVEV (reference sequence). Between the trimmed V and J ends, which lost 5 bases and 6 bases, there was a span of 16 bases. As DNA, the CDR3 is TGTGCCAGCAGTCCGATACAGGGAAACGCTGAAGCTTTCTTT. Translated, it gives CASSPIQGNAEAFF.

The V call is TRBV7-6, the J call TRBJ1-5; 8 bases fit TRBD1. Germline CDR1 reads SGHVS; CDR2 reads FNYEAQ. The CDR3 totals 15 residues. V shed 5 bases, J shed 6 bases, and the junction held 9 bases outside the gene matches. CDR3 region: CASSGGSGGGQPQHF. The CDR3 DNA sequence: TGTGCCAGCAGCGGGGGGTCAGGGGGCGGTCAGCCCCAGCATTTT. Complete variable domain (other parts from reference TRBV7-6 and TRBJ1-5): GAGVSQSPRYKVTKRGQDVALRCDPISGHVSLYWYRQALGQGPEFLTYFNYEAQQDKSGLPNDRFSAERPEGSISTLTIQRTEQRDSAMYRCASSGGSGGGQPQHFGDGTRLSIL.

This rearrangement joins TRBV29-1 to TRBJ2-4; D remains unclear. The CDR3 spans 13 residues. The V gene lost 4 bases and the J gene lost 1 base, with 8 bases spanning the gap. CDR1 and CDR2 (germline): SQVTM, ANQGSEA. The CDR3 coding sequence is TGCAGCGTTGTAAGGCTTGCCAAAAACATTCAGTACTTC. This translates into CSVVRLAKNIQYF.

DNA of the CDR3: TGTGCCAGCAGTAGAACTAGCGGCTTTATCTACGAGCAGTACTTC. It yields the protein CASSRTSGFIYEQYF. The V gene is TRBV27, the J gene TRBJ2-7; 8 bases map to TRBD2. The ends lost 5 bases at V and 3 bases at J; junction bases unmatched: 9. The CDR3 has 15 residues. Germline V gives CDR1 MNHEY, CDR2 SMNVEV (reference sequence).

The rearrangement uses TRBV11-2 and TRBJ1-5; tentatively, D is TRBD1 (5 bases). This CDR3 region has 14 residues. Germline loops: CDR1 SGHAT, CDR2 FQNNGV. The V end was cut by 6 bases, the J end by 1 base, with 10 bases between. CDR3 nucleotide sequence: TGTGCCAGCAGTGAGGACAAGAGCAATCAGCCCCAGCATTTT. Its translation is CASSEDKSNQPQHF. Using reference TRBV11-2 and TRBJ1-5 for the parts outside the CDR3, the full variable domain is EAGVAQSPRYKIIEKRQSVAFWCNPISGHATLYWYQQILGQGPKLLIQFQNNGVVDDSQLPKDRFSAERLKGVDSTLKIQPAKLEDSAVYLCASSEDKSNQPQHFGDGTRLSIL.

This chain connects TRBV5-4 to TRBJ2-7; TRBD2 agrees at 12 bases. Germline lookup yields CDR1 SGHNT and CDR2 YYREEE (reference sequence). The V segment lost 0 bases and the J segment 5 bases; nucleotides outside the gene matches: 9. There are 17 residues in the CDR3. In DNA, the CDR3 is TGTGCCAGCAGCTTGGATAGGGCTAGCGGGAGGGCCGACGAGCAGTACTTC. This encodes CASSLDRASGRADEQYF.

This rearrangement joins TRBV6-5 to TRBJ2-2; 12 bases are a match to TRBD2. Germline values: CDR1 MNHEY, CDR2 SVGAGI. This CDR3 has 15 amino acids. Losses at the gene ends were 8 bases for V and 7 bases for J; bases not matched to a gene: 8. Here the CDR3 DNA reads TGTGCCAGCGGACTAGCGGGGAGATCGGGCGGGGAGCTGTTTTTT. Translated, it gives CASGLAGRSGGELFF.

This chain connects TRBV4-1 to TRBJ2-7; possibly TRBD2 for D (6 bases). Germline V gene data show CDR1 as MGHRA and CDR2 as YSYEKL. Trimming cost V 0 bases and J 3 bases, with 9 bases left between them. This CDR3 is built from 14 residues. The CDR3 sequence is CASSQEPAGYEQYF. The DNA for the CDR3 is TGCGCCAGCAGCCAAGAACCAGCGGGCTACGAGCAGTACTTC.

The chain has TRBV15 and TRBJ2-7, with D unclear. CDR3 length: 14 amino acids. Germline CDR1 and CDR2: LNHNV and YYDKDF (reference sequence). Trimming took 3 bases from V and 2 from J, leaving 11 bases between them. The CDR3 sequence: CATSSKRGPYEQYF. The CDR3 region has the DNA TGTGCCACCAGCAGTAAACGTGGCCCCTACGAGCAGTACTTC.

The chain employs TRBV5-4 and TRBJ2-2, with D possibly matching TRBD2 (5 bases). Per the germline V gene, CDR1 is SGHNT and CDR2 is YYREEE (reference sequence). The CDR3 runs 12 residues. V was clipped by 4 bases and J by 6 bases, with 7 bases between them. The CDR3 region is CASSRDAGELFF. The CDR3 nucleotides read TGTGCCAGCAGCCGGGATGCCGGGGAGCTGTTTTTT.

Comments on this clone: The junction and the germline gene differ at one end; a read error may be behind it. The V gene is TRBV7-7, the J gene TRBJ2-5; 15 nucleotides match TRBD2. In germline, CDR1 is SSHAT, CDR2 FNYEAQ (reference sequence). CDR3 length: 16 amino acids. CDR3 sequence (DNA): TGTGCTAGCAGCCAAGGACTAGCGGGAGGGCAAGAGACCCAGTACTTC. As protein: CASSQGLAGGQETQYF.

V gene TRBV9 combines with J gene TRBJ2-5; TRBD2 matches at 10 bases. The ends lost 3 bases at V and 2 bases at J; junction bases unmatched: 7. The CDR3 contains 16 residues. The germline CDR1 and CDR2 sequences are SGDLS and YYNGEE. The chain's CDR3 is CASSALLAGVQETQYF. DNA for the CDR3: TGTGCCAGCAGCGCCCTCCTAGCGGGGGTTCAAGAGACCCAGTACTTC.

With respect to this clone: The sample contains more than one DNA sequence encoding this CDR3. J is TRBJ1-2 and V is TRBV30; 8 bases match TRBD1. CDR1 GTSNPN and CDR2 SVGIG come from the germline V gene (reference sequence). J was trimmed by 4 bases and V by 0 bases; bases with no gene match: 4. CDR3 length: 14 residues. CDR3 region: CAWSVRQGTYGYTF. CDR3 DNA sequence: TGTGCCTGGAGTGTAAGACAGGGGACCTATGGCTACACCTTC.

This rearrangement joins TRBV6-1 to TRBJ2-7; 7 bases agree with TRBD2. Germline loops: CDR1 MNHNS, CDR2 SASEGT. The CDR3 loop spans 12 amino acids. Trimming removed 2 bases from V and 9 bases from J; junction bases left unmatched: 4. Written as DNA, the CDR3 is TGTGCCAGCAGTGAACATACTAGCGTGCAGTACTTC. This encodes CASSEHTSVQYF.

The chain employs TRBV11-2 and TRBJ2-7, with D possibly being TRBD1 (6 bases). Germline loops: CDR1 SGHAT, CDR2 FQNNGV. V lost 5 bases and J lost 6, with 20 bases in between. The CDR3 runs 15 residues. The CDR3 here is CASSLTSGVGAEQYF. DNA for the CDR3: TGTGCCAGCAGCCTAACTTCAGGGGTAGGGGCCGAGCAGTACTTC.

This chain uses TRBV7-9 with TRBJ2-6; 7 bases are a match to TRBD1. The germline V gene encodes CDR1 SEHNR and CDR2 FQNEAQ (reference sequence). The length of the CDR3 is 16 residues. V shed 1 base and J 4 bases; nucleotides not matched to a gene: 4. The CDR3 DNA reads as TGTGCCAGCAGCTTAGGGGGACAGCCCGGGGCCAACGTCCTGACTTTC. Protein sequence: CASSLGGQPGANVLTF.

The chain uses TRBV30 and TRBJ2-3; possibly TRBD2 for D (5 bases). CDR3 size: 14 residues. Trimming removed 3 bases from V and 10 bases from J, with 20 bases in between. The V gene's germline CDR1 is GTSNPN and CDR2 SVGIG (reference sequence). As DNA, the CDR3 is TGTGCCTGGAGCTTACTAACAACGGGGATAGCGCAGTATTTT. Translated: CAWSLLTTGIAQYF.

V gene TRBV11-2 combines with J gene TRBJ1-4; tentatively, D is TRBD1 (6 bases). CDR1 is SGHAT and CDR2 is FQNNGV in the germline V gene. The CDR3 spans 14 residues. V lost 6 bases and J 4 bases, leaving 12 bases between the germline ends. CDR3 coding DNA: TGTGCCAGCAGTTACCAGGGGTTTAATGAAAAACTGTTTTTT. Its protein product is CASSYQGFNEKLFF.

The V and J genes are TRBV18 and TRBJ2-1; possible D gene TRBD2, 6 bases. Trimming shortened V by 7 bases and J by 4 bases, and 14 bases separated the two germline ends. Germline CDR1 KGHSH, CDR2 LQKENI. The CDR3 has 14 amino acids. The CDR3 DNA is TGTGCCAGCTGCCGGGACTCAGAATACAATGAGCAGTTCTTC. Translation: CASCRDSEYNEQFF. The full variable domain, in which reference TRBV18 and TRBJ2-1 provide the parts outside the CDR3, is NAGVMQNPRHLVRRRGQEARLRCSPMKGHSHVYWYRQLPEEGLKFMVYLQKENIIDESGMPKERFSAEFPKEGPSILRIQQVVRGDSAAYFCASCRDSEYNEQFFGPGTRLTVL.

The CDR3 DNA reads as TGTGCCAGCAGTTCTCAGGGAGAAACCTACGAGCAGTACTTC. Translation gives CASSSQGETYEQYF. This chain uses TRBV6-5 with TRBJ2-7; D tentatively fits TRBD1 or TRBD2 (5 bases each). Trimming stripped 4 bases from V and 2 bases from J, with 12 bases between. CDR1 and CDR2 from the germline V gene are MNHEY and SVGAGI. The CDR3 is 14 residues long.

The V and J genes are TRBV5-1 and TRBJ2-4, with 11 bases that match TRBD2. Losses at the gene ends were 4 bases for V and 7 bases for J; bases not matched to a gene: 7. This CDR3 has 15 residues. Germline CDR1 SGHRS, CDR2 YFSETQ. CDR3 in amino acids: CASSPTTSGTNIQYF. The CDR3 nucleotides are TGCGCCAGCAGCCCGACGACTAGCGGGACTAACATTCAGTACTTC.

The chain links TRBV11-1 to TRBJ1-4; the D is unclear. The V end was cut by 5 bases, the J end by 3 bases, with 13 bases between. Germline lookup yields CDR1 SGHAT and CDR2 FQDESV (reference sequence). The CDR3 loop spans 15 amino acids. The CDR3 here is CASSASQTPNEKLFF. The CDR3 DNA follows: TGTGCCAGCAGCGCTTCACAGACGCCTAATGAAAAACTGTTTTTT.

This chain uses TRBV20-1 with TRBJ1-1; the D gene is possibly TRBD1 (6 bases). Germline CDR1 reads DFQATT; CDR2 reads SNEGSKA (reference sequence). Between the trimmed V and J ends, which lost 6 bases and 13 bases, there was a span of 18 bases. This CDR3 region has 11 residues. The CDR3 is CSAKSGTRVFF. The CDR3 DNA follows: TGCAGTGCGAAATCCGGGACAAGGGTTTTCTTT.

The chain is built from TRBV27 and TRBJ1-4, with TRBD1 matching over 7 bases. CDR3 size: 14 residues. Germline CDR1 reads MNHEY; CDR2 reads SMNVEV (reference sequence). The V gene end was trimmed by 6 bases and the J gene end by 8 bases; junction bases not matched to a gene: 9. Here the CDR3 reads CASRTTGFGEKLFF. CDR3 DNA sequence: TGTGCCAGCAGGACGACAGGGTTTGGGGAAAAACTGTTTTTT.

The chain joins TRBV19 to TRBJ1-5; D gene unclear. The germline V and J ends were trimmed by 3 bases and 5 bases, with 14 bases remaining between them. Looked up from germline, CDR1 is LNHDA and CDR2 is SQIVND (reference sequence). CDR3 length: 15 amino acids. The CDR3 DNA reads as TGTGCCAGTAGTATCCGGTCCCTGGAGGATCAGCCCCAGCATTTT. Protein: CASSIRSLEDQPQHF.

This clone was counted only a few times. The chain uses TRBV28 and TRBJ2-3, with D tentatively TRBD1 or TRBD2 (5 bases each). The CDR3 sequence is 13 residues long. Between the trimmed V and J ends, which lost 5 bases and 6 bases, there was a span of 12 bases. The germline CDR1 and CDR2 sequences are MDHEN and SYDVKM. CDR3 region: CASSTPGTDTQYF. The CDR3 nucleotides are TGTGCCAGCAGTACCCCCGGGACGGATACGCAGTATTTT.

The rearrangement uses TRBV6-1 and TRBJ2-3; 9 nucleotides align to TRBD2. The CDR3 is made up of 15 amino acids. V lost 8 bases, J lost 2 bases, and 8 bases stayed unmatched. Germline CDR1 reads MNHNS; CDR2 reads SASEGT. In DNA, the CDR3 is TGTGCCAGCGGCTTGCTAGCGGGACCCACAGATACGCAGTATTTT. It translates to CASGLLAGPTDTQYF.